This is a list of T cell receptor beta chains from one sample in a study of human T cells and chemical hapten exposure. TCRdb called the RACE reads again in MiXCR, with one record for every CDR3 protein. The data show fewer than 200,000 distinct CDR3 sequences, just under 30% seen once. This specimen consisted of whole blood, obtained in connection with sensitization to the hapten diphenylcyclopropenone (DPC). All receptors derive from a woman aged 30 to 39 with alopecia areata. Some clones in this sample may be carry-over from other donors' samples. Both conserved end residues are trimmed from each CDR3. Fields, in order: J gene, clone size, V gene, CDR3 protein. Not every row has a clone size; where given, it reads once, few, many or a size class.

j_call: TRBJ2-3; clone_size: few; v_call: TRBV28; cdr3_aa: ASSSPSGRNTDTQY
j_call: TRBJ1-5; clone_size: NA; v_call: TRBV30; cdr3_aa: AWSATGDQPQH
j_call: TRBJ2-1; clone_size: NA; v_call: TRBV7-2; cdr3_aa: ASSGREGPLNEQF
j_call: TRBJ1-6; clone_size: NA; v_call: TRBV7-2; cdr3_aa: ASSSSSPLH
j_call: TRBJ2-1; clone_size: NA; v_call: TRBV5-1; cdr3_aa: ASSSQPSPQNEQF
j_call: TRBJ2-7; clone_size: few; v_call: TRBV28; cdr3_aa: ASSSPLGMGEQY
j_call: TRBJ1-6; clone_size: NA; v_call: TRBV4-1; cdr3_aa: ASSQVRDSGNSPLH
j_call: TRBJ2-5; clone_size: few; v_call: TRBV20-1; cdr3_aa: SARGGGQETQY
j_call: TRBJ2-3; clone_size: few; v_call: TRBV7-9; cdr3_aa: ASSLLSATPTDTQY
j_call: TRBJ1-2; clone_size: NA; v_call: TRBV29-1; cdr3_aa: SVEAYKGGVYGYT
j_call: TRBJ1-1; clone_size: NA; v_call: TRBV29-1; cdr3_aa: SVRAPNTEAF
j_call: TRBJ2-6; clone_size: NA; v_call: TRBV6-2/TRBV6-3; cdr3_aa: ASRPPGQNSGANVLT
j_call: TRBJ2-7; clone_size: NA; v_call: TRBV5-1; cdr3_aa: ASSLRTGGYEQY
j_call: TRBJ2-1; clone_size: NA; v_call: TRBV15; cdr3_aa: ATSSLTVNEQF
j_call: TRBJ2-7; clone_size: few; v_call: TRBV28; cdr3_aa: ASSATGQGRDEQY
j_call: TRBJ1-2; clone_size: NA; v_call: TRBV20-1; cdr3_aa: SAYLQERGYT
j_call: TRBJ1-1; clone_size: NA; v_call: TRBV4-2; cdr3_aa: ASSQRADNTEAF
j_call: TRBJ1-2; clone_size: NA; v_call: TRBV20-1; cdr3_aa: SARSLERAYT
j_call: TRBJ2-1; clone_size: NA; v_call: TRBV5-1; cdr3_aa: ASSLALSTGVDEQF
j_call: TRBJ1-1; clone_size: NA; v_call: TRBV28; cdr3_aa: ASSDGHTEAF
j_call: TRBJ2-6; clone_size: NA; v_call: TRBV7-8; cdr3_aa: ASSLGSTGGTSGANVLT
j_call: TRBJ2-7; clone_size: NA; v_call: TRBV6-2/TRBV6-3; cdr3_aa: ASSYGEFFEQY
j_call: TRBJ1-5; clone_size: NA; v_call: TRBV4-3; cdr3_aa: ASSQDLTGAGQPQH
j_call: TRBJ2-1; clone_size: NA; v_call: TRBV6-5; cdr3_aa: ASSNSRTSGSNEQF
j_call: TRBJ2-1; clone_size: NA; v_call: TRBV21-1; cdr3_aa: ASRDLYNEQF
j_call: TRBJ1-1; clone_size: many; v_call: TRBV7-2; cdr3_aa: ASSRPPNTEAF
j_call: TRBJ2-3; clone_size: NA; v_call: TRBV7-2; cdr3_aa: ASSGIGTQY
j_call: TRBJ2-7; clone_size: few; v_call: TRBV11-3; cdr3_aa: ASSPEGLACPYYEQY
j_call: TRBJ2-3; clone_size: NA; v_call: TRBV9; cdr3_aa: ASSVDISHPQY
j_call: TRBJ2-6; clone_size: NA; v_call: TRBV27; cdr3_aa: ASSWTGVPSGANVLT
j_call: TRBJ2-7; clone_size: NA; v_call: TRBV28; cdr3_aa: ASSQYSYEQY
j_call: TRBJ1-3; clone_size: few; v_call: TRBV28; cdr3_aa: ASSLEMRPGNTIY
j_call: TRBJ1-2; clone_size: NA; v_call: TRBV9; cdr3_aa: ASSQNPGQGPNYGCT
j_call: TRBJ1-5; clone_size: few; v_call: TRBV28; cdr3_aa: ASSLRGPTQPQH
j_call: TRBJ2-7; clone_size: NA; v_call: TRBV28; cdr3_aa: ASSLGKQGFVPYEQY
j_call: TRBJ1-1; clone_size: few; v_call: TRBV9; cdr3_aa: ASRRGLQGHTEAF
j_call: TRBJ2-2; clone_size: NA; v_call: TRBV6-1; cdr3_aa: ASSEAGTGAKELF
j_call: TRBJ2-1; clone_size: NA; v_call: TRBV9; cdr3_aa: ASSVAPGLGKSSYNEQF
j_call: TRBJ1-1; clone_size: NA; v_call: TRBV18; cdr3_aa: ASSPGQLREGSDEAF
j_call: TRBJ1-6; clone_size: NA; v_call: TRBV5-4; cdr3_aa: ASSPRQENSPLH
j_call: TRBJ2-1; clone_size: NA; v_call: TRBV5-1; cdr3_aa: ASSLDNQPYNEQF
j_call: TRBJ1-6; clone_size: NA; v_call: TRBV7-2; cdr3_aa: ASSLNRNSPLH
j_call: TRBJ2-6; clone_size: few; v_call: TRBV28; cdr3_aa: ASRDDHRSGFISGANVLT
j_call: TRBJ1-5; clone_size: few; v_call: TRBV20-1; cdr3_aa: SASETQPQH
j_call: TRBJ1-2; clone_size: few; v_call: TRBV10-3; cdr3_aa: AISEPDSNYGYT
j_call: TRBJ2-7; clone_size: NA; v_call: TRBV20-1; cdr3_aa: SAKRLAGVAYEQY
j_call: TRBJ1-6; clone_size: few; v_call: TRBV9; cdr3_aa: ASSPGQVNSPLH
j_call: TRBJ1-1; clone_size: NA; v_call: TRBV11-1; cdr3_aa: ASSVRTGSVEAF
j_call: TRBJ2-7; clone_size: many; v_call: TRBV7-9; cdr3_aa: ASSLLAYEQY
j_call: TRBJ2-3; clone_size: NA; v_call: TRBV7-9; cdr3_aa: ASSSRPDTQY
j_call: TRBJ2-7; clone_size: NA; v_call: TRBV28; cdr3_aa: ASSTPDRSFYEQY
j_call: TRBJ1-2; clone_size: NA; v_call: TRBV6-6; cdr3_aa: ASSYLGQSYGYT
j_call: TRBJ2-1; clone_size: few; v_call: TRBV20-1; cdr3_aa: SARDLRGSSSYNEQF
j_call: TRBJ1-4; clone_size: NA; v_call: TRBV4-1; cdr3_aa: ASSAPLRDRVEKLF
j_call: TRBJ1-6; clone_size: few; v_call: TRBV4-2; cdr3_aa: ASSQDVIYNSPLH